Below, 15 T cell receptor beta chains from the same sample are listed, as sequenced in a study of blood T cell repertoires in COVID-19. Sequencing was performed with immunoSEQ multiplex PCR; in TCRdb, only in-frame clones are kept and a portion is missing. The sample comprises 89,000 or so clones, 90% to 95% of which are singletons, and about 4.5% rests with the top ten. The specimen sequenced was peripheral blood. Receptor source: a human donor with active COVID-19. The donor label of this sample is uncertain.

This CDR3 reads CASASGGSTDTQYF. The CDR3 region has the DNA TGTGCCAGCGCCAGCGGGGGCAGCACAGATACGCAGTATTTT. The chain employs TRBV10-3 and TRBJ2-3; the match to TRBD2 covers 8 bases. The CDR3 spans 14 residues. V was clipped by 10 bases and J by 0 bases; unmatched bases: 6. The V gene's germline CDR1 is ENHRY and CDR2 SYGVKD.

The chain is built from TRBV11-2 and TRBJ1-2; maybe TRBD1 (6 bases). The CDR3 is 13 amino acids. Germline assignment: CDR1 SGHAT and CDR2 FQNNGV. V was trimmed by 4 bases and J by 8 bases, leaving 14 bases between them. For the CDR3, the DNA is TGTGCCAGCAGCTACACCGAGGGGGGGGGCTACACCTTC. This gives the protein CASSYTEGGGYTF.

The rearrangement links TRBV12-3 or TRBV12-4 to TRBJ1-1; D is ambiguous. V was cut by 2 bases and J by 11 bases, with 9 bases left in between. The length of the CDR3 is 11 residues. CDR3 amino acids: CASSLKRGAFF. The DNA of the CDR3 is TGTGCCAGCAGTTTAAAACGCGGGGCTTTCTTT.

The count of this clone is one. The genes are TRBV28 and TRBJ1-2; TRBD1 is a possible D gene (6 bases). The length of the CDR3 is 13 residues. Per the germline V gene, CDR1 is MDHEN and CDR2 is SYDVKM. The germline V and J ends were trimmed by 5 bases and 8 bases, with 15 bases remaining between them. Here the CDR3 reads CASSIRQDSGYTF. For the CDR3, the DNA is TGTGCCAGCAGTATAAGACAGGATTCGGGCTACACCTTC.

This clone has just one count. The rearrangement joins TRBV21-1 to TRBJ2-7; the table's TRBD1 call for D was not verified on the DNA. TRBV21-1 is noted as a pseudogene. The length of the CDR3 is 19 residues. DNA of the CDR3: TGTGCCAGCAGCAAAGGGGAGAAGATTCCGGGACAGGACTACTACGAGCAGTACTTC. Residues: CASSKGEKIPGQDYYEQYF.

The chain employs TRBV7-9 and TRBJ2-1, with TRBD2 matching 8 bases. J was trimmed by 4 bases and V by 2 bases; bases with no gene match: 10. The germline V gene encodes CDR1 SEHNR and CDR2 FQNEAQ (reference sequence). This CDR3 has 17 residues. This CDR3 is CASSLSGRGGIYNEQFF. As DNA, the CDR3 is TGTGCCAGCAGCTTAAGTGGGCGCGGGGGGATATACAATGAGCAGTTCTTC.

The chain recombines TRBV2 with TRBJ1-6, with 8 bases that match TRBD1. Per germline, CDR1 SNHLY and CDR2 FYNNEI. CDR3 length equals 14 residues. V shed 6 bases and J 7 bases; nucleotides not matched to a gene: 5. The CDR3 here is CASRTTGDNSPLHF. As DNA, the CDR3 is TGTGCCAGCAGGACGACAGGGGACAATTCACCCCTCCACTTT.

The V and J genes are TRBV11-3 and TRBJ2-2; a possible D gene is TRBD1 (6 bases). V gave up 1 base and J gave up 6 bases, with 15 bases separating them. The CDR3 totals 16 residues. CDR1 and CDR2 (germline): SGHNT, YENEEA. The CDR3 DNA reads TGTGCCAGCAGCTTAGCCCCTACAGGGCTCGCCGGGGAGCTGTTTTTT. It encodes CASSLAPTGLAGELFF.

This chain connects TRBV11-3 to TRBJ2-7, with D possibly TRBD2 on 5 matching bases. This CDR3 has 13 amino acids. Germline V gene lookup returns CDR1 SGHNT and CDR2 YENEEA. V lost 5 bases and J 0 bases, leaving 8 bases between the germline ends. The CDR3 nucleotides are TGTGCCAGCAGCCCGAGGGCCTCCTACGAGCAGTACTTC. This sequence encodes CASSPRASYEQYF.

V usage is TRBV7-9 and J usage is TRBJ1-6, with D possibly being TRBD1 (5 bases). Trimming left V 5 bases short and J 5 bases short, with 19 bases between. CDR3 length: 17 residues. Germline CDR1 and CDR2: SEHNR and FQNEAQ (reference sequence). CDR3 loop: CASSPLGRASHNSPLHF. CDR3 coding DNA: TGTGCCAGCAGCCCCCTCGGCAGGGCATCCCATAATTCACCCCTCCACTTT. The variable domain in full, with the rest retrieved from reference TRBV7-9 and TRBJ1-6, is DTGVSQNPRHKITKRGQNVTFRCDPISEHNRLYWYRQTLGQGPEFLTYFQNEAQLEKSRLLSDRFSAERPKGSFSTLEIQRTEQGDSAMYLCASSPLGRASHNSPLHFGNGTRLTVT.

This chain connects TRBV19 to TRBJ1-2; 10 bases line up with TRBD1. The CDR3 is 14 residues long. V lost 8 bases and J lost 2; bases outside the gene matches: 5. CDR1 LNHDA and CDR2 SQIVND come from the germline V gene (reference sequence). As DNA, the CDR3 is TGTGCCAGTGAACCGGGACAGGGGAACTATGGCTACACCTTC. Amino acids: CASEPGQGNYGYTF. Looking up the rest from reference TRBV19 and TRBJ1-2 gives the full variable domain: DGGITQSPKYLFRKEGQNVTLSCEQNLNHDAMYWYRQDPGQGLRLIYYSQIVNDFQKGDIAEGYSVSREKKESFPLTVTSAQKNPTAFYLCASEPGQGNYGYTFGSGTRLTVV.

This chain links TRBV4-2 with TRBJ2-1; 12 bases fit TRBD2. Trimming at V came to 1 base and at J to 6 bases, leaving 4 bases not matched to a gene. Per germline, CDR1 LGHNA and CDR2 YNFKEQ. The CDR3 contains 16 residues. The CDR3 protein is CASSQAVGLAGNEQFF. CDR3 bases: TGTGCCAGCAGCCAAGCTGTGGGACTAGCGGGCAATGAGCAGTTCTTC.

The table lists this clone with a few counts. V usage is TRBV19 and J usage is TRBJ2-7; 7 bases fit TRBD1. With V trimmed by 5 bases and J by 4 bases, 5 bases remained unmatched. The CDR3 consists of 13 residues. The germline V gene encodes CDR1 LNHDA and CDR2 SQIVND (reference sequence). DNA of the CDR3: TGTGCCAGTAGTGACGCAGGGGGATACGAGCAGTACTTC. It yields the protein CASSDAGGYEQYF.

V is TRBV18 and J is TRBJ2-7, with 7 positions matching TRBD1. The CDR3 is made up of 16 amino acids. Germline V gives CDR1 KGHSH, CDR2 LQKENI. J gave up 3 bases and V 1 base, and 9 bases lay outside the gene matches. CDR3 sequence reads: CASSPLRQGVLYEQYF. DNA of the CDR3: TGTGCCAGCTCACCACTACGGCAGGGGGTGCTCTACGAGCAGTACTTC. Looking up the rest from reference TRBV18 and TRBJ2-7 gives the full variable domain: NAGVMQNPRHLVRRRGQEARLRCSPMKGHSHVYWYRQLPEEGLKFMVYLQKENIIDESGMPKERFSAEFPKEGPSILRIQQVVRGDSAAYFCASSPLRQGVLYEQYFGPGTRLTVT.

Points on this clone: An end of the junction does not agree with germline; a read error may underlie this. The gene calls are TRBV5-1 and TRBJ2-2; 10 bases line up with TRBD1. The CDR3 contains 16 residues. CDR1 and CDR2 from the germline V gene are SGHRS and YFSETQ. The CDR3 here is CASRLDRGTRNGELFF. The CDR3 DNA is TGCGCCAGCAGATTGGACAGGGGGACGAGGAACGGGGAGCTGTTTTTT.